Described below is a single T cell receptor (beta chain) sequence and its context. Antigen: not known. Together with a sample-barcoded 5' primer, a J-beta primer mix was included in a second PCR lasting roughly 6 to 12 cycles. A single record per CDR3 protein comes from TCRdb applying MiXCR to the 5' RACE reads. The sample lists about 1.1 million distinct CDR3 sequences; 35% to 45% were seen once. The entry originates in a study of blood T cells in healthy people across ages. Study conclusions and caveats: The unknown donor CMV status may have confounded expanded clonotype changes.

Sequenced material: blood. The clonotype originates from a young man in good health.

The CDR3 loop reads CAISESLGGNIQYF. The CDR3 DNA reads TGTGCCATCAGTGAGTCGCTAGGGGGAAACATTCAGTACTTC. This chain uses TRBV10-3 with TRBJ2-4; TRBD1 might be the D (6 bases). Deletions cut 0 bases from V and 6 bases from J, with 9 bases between. CDR1 and CDR2 (germline): ENHRY, SYGVKD. This CDR3 contains 14 residues.